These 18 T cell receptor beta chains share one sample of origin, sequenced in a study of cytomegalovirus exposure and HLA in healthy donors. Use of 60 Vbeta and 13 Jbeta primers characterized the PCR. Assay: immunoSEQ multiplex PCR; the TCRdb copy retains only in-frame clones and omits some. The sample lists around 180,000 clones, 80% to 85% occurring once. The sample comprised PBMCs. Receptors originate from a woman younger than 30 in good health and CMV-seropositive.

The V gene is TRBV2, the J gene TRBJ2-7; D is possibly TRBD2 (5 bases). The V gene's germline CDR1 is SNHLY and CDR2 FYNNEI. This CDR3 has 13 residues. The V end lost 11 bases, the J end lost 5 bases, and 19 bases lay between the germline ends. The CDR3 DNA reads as TGTGCCCTAAGGCGAGGGTCGGGCCACGAGCAGTACTTC. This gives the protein CALRRGSGHEQYF.

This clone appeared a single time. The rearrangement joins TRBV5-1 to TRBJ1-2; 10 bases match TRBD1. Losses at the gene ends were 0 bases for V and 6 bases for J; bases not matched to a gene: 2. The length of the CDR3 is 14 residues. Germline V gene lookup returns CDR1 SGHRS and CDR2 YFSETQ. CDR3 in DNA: TGCGCCAGCAGCTTGGAAGGGACAGGGGATGGCTACACCTTC. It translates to CASSLEGTGDGYTF. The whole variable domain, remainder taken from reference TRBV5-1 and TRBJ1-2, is KAGVTQTPRYLIKTRGQQVTLSCSPISGHRSVSWYQQTPGQGLQFLFEYFSETQRNKGNFPGRFSGRQFSNSRSEMNVSTLELGDSALYLCASSLEGTGDGYTFGSGTRLTVV.

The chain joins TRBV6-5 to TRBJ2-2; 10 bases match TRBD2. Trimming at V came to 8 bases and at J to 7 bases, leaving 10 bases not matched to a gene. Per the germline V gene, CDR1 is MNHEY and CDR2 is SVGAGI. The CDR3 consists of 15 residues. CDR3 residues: CASLSGGGHGGELFF. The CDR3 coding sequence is TGTGCCAGCCTAAGCGGGGGGGGCCACGGCGGGGAGCTGTTTTTT.

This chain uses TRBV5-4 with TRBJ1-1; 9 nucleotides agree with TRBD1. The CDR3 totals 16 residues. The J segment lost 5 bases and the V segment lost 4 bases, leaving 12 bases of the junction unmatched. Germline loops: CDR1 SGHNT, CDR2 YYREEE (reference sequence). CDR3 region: CASSLPRGQGSTEAFF. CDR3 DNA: TGTGCCAGCAGCCTCCCCCGCGGACAGGGGAGTACTGAAGCTTTCTTT.

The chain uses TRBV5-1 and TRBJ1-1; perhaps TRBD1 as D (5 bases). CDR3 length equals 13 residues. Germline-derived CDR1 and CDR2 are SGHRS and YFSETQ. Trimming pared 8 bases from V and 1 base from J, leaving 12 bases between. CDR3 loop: CARVSGGNTEAFF. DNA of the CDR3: TGCGCCAGGGTGTCCGGGGGGAACACTGAAGCTTTCTTT.

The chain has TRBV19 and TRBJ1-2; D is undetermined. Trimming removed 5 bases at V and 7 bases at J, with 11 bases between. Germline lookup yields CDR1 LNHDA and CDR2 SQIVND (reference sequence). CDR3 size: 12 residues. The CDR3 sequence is CASSVMTSGYTF. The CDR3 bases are TGTGCCAGTAGTGTGATGACTAGTGGCTACACCTTC.

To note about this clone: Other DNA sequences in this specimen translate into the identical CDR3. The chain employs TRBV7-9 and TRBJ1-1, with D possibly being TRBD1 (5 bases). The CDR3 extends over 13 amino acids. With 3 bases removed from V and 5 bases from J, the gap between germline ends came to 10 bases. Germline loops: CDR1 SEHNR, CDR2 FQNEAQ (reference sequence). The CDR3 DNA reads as TGTGCCAGCAGCTTGGGGGGTGGAACTGAAGCTTTCTTT. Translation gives CASSLGGGTEAFF.

CDR3 sequence (DNA): TGTGCCAGCAGCTTACTTGGGACATTACAATATGGCTACACCTTC. Translation gives CASSLLGTLQYGYTF. The chain recombines TRBV7-2 with TRBJ1-2; tentatively, D is TRBD1 (6 bases). Germline V gene lookup returns CDR1 SGHTA and CDR2 FQGNSA. The CDR3 runs to 15 residues. V gave up 2 bases and J gave up 5 bases, with 15 bases separating them.

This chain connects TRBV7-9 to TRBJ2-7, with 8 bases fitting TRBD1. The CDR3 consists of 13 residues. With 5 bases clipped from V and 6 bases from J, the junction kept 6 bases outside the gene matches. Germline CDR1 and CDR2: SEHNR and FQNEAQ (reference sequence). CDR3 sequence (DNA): TGTGCCAGCAGCCAGACAGGGGACAGCGAGCAGTACTTC. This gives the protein CASSQTGDSEQYF.

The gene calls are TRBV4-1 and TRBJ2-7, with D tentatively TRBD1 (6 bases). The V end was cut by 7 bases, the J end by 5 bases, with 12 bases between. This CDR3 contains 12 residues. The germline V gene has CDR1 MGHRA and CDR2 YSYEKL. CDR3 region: CASKNRANEQYF. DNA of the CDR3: TGCGCCAGCAAGAACAGGGCCAACGAGCAGTACTTC.

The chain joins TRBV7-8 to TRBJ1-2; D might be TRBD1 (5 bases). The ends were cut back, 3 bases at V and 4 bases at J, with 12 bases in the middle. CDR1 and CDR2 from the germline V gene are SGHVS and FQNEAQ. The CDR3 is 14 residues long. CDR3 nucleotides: TGTGCCAGCAGCTTGCAGGGTTCTGGCTATGGCTACACCTTC. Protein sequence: CASSLQGSGYGYTF.

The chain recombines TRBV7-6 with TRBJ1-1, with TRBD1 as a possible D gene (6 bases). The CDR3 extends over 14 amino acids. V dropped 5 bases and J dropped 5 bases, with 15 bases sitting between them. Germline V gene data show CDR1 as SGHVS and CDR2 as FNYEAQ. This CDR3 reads CASSPKGGGTEAFF. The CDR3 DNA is TGTGCCAGCAGCCCAAAGGGGGGAGGGACTGAAGCTTTCTTT. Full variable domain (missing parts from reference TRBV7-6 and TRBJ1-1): GAGVSQSPRYKVTKRGQDVALRCDPISGHVSLYWYRQALGQGPEFLTYFNYEAQQDKSGLPNDRFSAERPEGSISTLTIQRTEQRDSAMYRCASSPKGGGTEAFFGQGTRLTVV.

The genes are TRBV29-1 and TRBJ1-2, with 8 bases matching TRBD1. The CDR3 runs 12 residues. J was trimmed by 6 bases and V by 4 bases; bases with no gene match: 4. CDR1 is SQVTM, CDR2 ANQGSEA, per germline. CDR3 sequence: CSVADRVDGYTF. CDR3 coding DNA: TGCAGCGTTGCGGACAGGGTGGATGGCTACACCTTC.

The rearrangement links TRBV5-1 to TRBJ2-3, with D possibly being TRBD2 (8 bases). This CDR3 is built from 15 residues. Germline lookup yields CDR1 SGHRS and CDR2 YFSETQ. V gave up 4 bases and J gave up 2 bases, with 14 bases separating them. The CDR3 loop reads CASSDGRGHTDTQYF. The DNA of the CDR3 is TGCGCCAGCAGCGACGGGAGGGGGCACACAGATACGCAGTATTTT.

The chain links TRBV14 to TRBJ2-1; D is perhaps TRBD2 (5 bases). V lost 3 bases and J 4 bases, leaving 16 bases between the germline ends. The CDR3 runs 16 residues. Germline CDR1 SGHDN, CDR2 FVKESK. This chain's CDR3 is CASSHLGRTGYNEQFF. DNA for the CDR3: TGTGCCAGCAGCCACCTAGGGCGTACGGGATACAATGAGCAGTTCTTC.

Here the CDR3 reads CASSGGTRGFGELFF. The CDR3 DNA reads as TGTGCCAGCTCAGGGGGCACTCGGGGCTTCGGGGAGCTGTTTTTT. The rearrangement uses TRBV6-5 and TRBJ2-2; 8 bases agree with TRBD1. CDR3 length equals 15 residues. The V segment lost 8 bases and the J segment 7 bases; nucleotides outside the gene matches: 12. Germline loops: CDR1 MNHEY, CDR2 SVGAGI.

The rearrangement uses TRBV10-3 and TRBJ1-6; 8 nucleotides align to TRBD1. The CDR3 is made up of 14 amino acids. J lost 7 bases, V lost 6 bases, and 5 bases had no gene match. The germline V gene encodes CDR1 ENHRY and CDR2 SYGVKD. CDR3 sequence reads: CAIRTTGDNSPLHF. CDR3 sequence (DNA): TGTGCCATCAGGACGACAGGGGACAATTCACCCCTCCACTTT.

CDR3 in DNA: TGTGCCAGCAGTTCCTCCGCGGGGAATTCACCCCTCCACTTT. This gives the protein CASSSSAGNSPLHF. The J gene is TRBJ1-6, the V gene TRBV6-5; D unresolved. V was clipped by 4 bases and J by 7 bases, with 11 bases between them. From germline, CDR1 is MNHEY and CDR2 SVGAGI. The CDR3 consists of 14 residues.